What follows describes a single TCR beta chain. The record originates from a study of blood T cell repertoires in COVID-19. Overall study: Italy, Spain and the United States were the sources of the convalescent and acute COVID-19 samples.

This CDR3 has 15 amino acids. From germline, CDR1 is SGHRS and CDR2 YFSETQ. Deletions cut 0 bases from V and 6 bases from J, with 16 bases between. In the study's own analysis: Scientists estimated how many nucleated cells there were by amplifying reference gene primers. Measured with immunoSEQ multiplex PCR; TCRdb has only the in-frame clones, and not every one. Clonal size and the V and J genes are those of that table, whereas D and trimming came from the DNA. The repertoire has around 300,000 clones, approximately 85% of them found once; the top ten carry around 6.9%. The clonotype comes from a human donor in a cohort sampled during active COVID-19. Sequencing used peripheral blood. The V gene is TRBV5-1, the J gene TRBJ2-7; no reliable D call. The CDR3 loop is CASSLVALSGAEQYF. The CDR3 region has the DNA TGCGCCAGCAGCTTGGTGGCTTTATCAGGCGCCGAGCAGTACTTC.